This T cell receptor beta chain stems from a study of CD8+ T cells in alopecia areata. The CDR3 covers 14 residues. Germline CDR1 and CDR2: SNHLY and FYNNEI. V shed 7 bases and J 4 bases; nucleotides not matched to a gene: 7. This clone has at least ten counts. Treatment given: oral pan-JAK inhibitor, 5-10 mg twice daily. Sequencing templates came from extracted RNA that was reverse transcribed into cDNA. Assay: immunoSEQ multiplex PCR; the TCRdb copy retains only in-frame clones and omits some. The sample holds 150,000 to 200,000 clones, roughly 60% seen once. The receptor was derived from a human donor with alopecia areata. The V and J genes are TRBV2 and TRBJ1-5, with TRBD1 matching over 7 bases. The sequencing used CD4+ T cells sorted from blood, collected at week 24, from a patient treated with tofacitinib. The CDR3 reads CASTRDSGNQPQHF. The CDR3 region has the DNA TGTGCCAGCACTAGGGACAGTGGGAATCAGCCCCAGCATTTT. The variable domain in full, with the rest retrieved from reference TRBV2 and TRBJ1-5, is EPEVTQTPSHQVTQMGQEVILRCVPISNHLYFYWYRQILGQKVEFLVSFYNNEISEKSEIFDDQFSVERPDGSNFTLKIRSTKLEDSAMYFCASTRDSGNQPQHFGDGTRLSIL.